The 6 T cell receptor beta chains given below trace back to one sample, sequenced in a study of blood T cells in healthy people across ages. A second PCR, run for about 6 to 11 cycles, used a sample-barcoded 5' primer plus a J-beta primer mix. From the 5' RACE reads, TCRdb called clonotypes with MiXCR, one entry per CDR3 protein. The table shows around 1,500,000 distinct CDR3 sequences, with roughly 30% occurring only once. Sequencing was performed on blood. The receptors shown here come from a woman aged 25 to 39 in good health.

The chain links TRBV7-9 to TRBJ2-1; unclear D gene. The CDR3 is made up of 12 amino acids. The germline CDR1 and CDR2 sequences are SEHNR and FQNEAQ (reference sequence). The germline V and J ends were trimmed by 4 bases and 10 bases, with 11 bases remaining between them. This CDR3 reads CASSSISEEQFF. The CDR3 region has the DNA TGTGCCAGCAGCTCCATAAGTGAGGAGCAGTTCTTC.

Of note for this clonotype: This clone may be a read error of a much larger clone one base away. The conserved closing phenylalanine or tryptophan is absent in this CDR3, likely reflecting a read error. V gene TRBV20-1 combines with J gene TRBJ1-5; no reliable D call. The ends were cut back, 1 base at V and 7 bases at J, with 14 bases in the middle. Germline V gives CDR1 DFQATT, CDR2 SNEGSKA (reference sequence). This CDR3 is 14 amino acids long. The DNA for the CDR3 is TGCAGTGCTAGAGCGGAGGGATCCGGGCAGCCCCAGCATTCT. It codes for CSARAEGSGQPQHS.

This chain links TRBV5-1 with TRBJ2-7; 9 bases align to TRBD2. CDR3 length equals 17 residues. CDR1 is SGHRS and CDR2 is YFSETQ in the germline V gene. Trimming cost V 4 bases and J 7 bases; bases outside gene matches: 18. CDR3 DNA sequence: TGCGCCAGCAGCACTACTTCTAGCGGGATTAATTACAATGAGCAGTACTTC. Translation gives CASSTTSSGINYNEQYF.

This clonotype was seen a handful of times. J is TRBJ2-5 and V is TRBV28, with 14 bases aligning to TRBD2. V shed 4 bases and J 5 bases; nucleotides not matched to a gene: 6. Germline V CDR1 and CDR2: MDHEN, SYDVKM. This CDR3 region has 16 residues. Here the CDR3 reads CASSSRLAGGRETQYF. The DNA of the CDR3 is TGTGCCAGCAGTTCACGACTAGCGGGGGGGCGGGAGACCCAGTACTTC.

At least ten counts were recorded for this clonotype. The genes are TRBV20-1 and TRBJ2-5; TRBD2 matches at 14 bases. Germline V CDR1 and CDR2: DFQATT, SNEGSKA (reference sequence). This CDR3 spans 17 amino acids. V lost 3 bases, J lost 5 bases, and 11 bases stayed unmatched. The DNA of the CDR3 is TGCAGTGCTAGTGTCCCTGGACTAGCGGGAGGTTTTGAGACCCAGTACTTC. Protein product: CSASVPGLAGGFETQYF.

The sample holds a few counts of this clonotype. V is TRBV20-1 and J is TRBJ1-1; a possible D gene is TRBD1 (5 bases). Germline V gene sequence: CDR1 DFQATT, CDR2 SNEGSKA (reference sequence). The CDR3 is 14 amino acids. The V end was cut by 4 bases, the J end by 0 bases, with 12 bases between. Here the CDR3 reads CSAKDSRMNTEAFF. As DNA, the CDR3 is TGCAGTGCTAAAGACAGCCGGATGAACACTGAAGCTTTCTTT.